This T cell receptor beta chain is from a study of blood T cells in healthy people across ages. A second PCR, run for about 7 to 11 cycles, used a sample-barcoded 5' primer plus a J-beta primer mix. TCRdb reprocessed the 5' RACE reads via MiXCR and lists one record per CDR3 protein. The table records approximately 900,000 distinct CDR3 sequences, roughly 28% of them present only once. Germline V gene sequence: CDR1 KGHSY, CDR2 FQNENV. The CDR3 sequence is 12 residues long. V lost 0 bases and J lost 8, with 4 bases in between. Another study also made use of these data, one on T cells of mothers and their children.

The V and J genes are TRBV16 and TRBJ2-2; D gene unclear. The sequence came from a woman aged 40 to 55 in good health. Sequencing used blood. The CDR3 here is CASSQSNGELFF. CDR3 nucleotide sequence: TGTGCCAGCAGCCAATCGAATGGGGAGCTGTTTTTT.